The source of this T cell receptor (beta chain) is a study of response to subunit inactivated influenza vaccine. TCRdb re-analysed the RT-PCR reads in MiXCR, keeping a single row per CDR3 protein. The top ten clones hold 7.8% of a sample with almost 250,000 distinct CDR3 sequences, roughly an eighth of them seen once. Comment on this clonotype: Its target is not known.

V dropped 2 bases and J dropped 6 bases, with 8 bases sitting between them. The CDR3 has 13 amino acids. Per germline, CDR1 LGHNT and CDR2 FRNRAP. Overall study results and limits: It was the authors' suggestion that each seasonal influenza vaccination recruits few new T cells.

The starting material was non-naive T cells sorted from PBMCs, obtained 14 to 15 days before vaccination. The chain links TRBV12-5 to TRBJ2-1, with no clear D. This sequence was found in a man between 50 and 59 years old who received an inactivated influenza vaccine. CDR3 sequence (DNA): TGTGCTAGTGGTTTGAAATCTGGCAATGAGCAGTTCTTC. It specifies CASGLKSGNEQFF.